The 8 T cell receptor beta chains in this list originate from one sample, sequenced in a study of T cell changes during pregnancy in multiple sclerosis. Sequencing was performed with immunoSEQ multiplex PCR; in TCRdb, only in-frame clones are kept and a portion is missing. The table lists tens of thousands of clones, 93% of them singletons, with about 2.5% in the top ten. This sample comprised peripheral blood, obtained in the second trimester of pregnancy. These receptors originate from a female donor with multiple sclerosis, enrolled in a pregnancy study.

The chain joins TRBV5-6 to TRBJ2-1, with TRBD2 identical over 8 bases. Germline V lookup: CDR1 SGHDT, CDR2 YYEEEE. Trimming took 8 bases from V and 2 from J; bases not matched to a gene: 18. The CDR3 sequence is 18 residues long. The CDR3 is CARAERGRSPTTYNEQFF. The CDR3 DNA sequence: TGTGCCAGGGCGGAGCGGGGGCGATCACCGACCACCTACAATGAGCAGTTCTTC.

J is TRBJ2-3 and V is TRBV2; TRBD1 matches 7 bases. From germline, CDR1 is SNHLY and CDR2 FYNNEI. The CDR3 is 12 amino acids. V shed 6 bases and J 4 bases; nucleotides not matched to a gene: 1. CDR3 bases: TGTGCCAGCAGGCAGGGGGCAGATACGCAGTATTTT. Its translation: CASRQGADTQYF.

The V and J genes are TRBV18 and TRBJ2-7, with 8 bases lining up with TRBD1. Trimming removed 0 bases from V and 0 bases from J; junction bases left unmatched: 4. Germline CDR1 is KGHSH and CDR2 is LQKENI. CDR3 length: 16 residues. The CDR3 nucleotides read TGTGCCAGCTCACCACCGACAGGGGTCTTCTCCTACGAGCAGTACTTC. Protein product: CASSPPTGVFSYEQYF.

This chain uses TRBV9 with TRBJ2-2, with a possible D match to TRBD1 (6 bases). Deletions cut 4 bases from V and 8 bases from J, with 27 bases between. The germline V gene encodes CDR1 SGDLS and CDR2 YYNGEE. This CDR3 contains 18 residues. The CDR3 region is CASSTASGAGKSPGELFF. The CDR3 nucleotides read TGTGCCAGCAGCACCGCCTCAGGGGCAGGGAAGAGTCCGGGGGAGCTGTTTTTT.

The chain carries TRBV7-2 and TRBJ1-1, with D possibly matching TRBD1 (6 bases). The CDR3 is 14 amino acids. Trimming removed 1 base from V and 4 bases from J, with 10 bases in between. Germline CDR1 is SGHTA and CDR2 is FQGNSA. DNA for the CDR3: TGTGCCAGCAGCTTAGACAGGGCGGTCACTGAAGCTTTCTTT. Its protein product is CASSLDRAVTEAFF. Together with reference TRBV7-2 and TRBJ1-1, the CDR3 gives the full variable domain: GAGVSQSPSNKVTEKGKDVELRCDPISGHTALYWYRQSLGQGLEFLIYFQGNSAPDKSGLPSDRFSAERTGGSVSTLTIQRTQQEDSAVYLCASSLDRAVTEAFFGQGTRLTVV.

This chain links TRBV4-2 with TRBJ1-3; 8 bases line up with TRBD1. In germline, CDR1 is LGHNA, CDR2 YNFKEQ. J lost 3 bases, V lost 1 base, and 5 bases had no gene match. The CDR3 sequence is 16 residues long. The CDR3 here is CASSQGPGGHGNTIYF. The CDR3 coding sequence is TGTGCCAGCAGCCAAGGACCAGGGGGCCATGGAAACACCATATATTTT.

The V call is TRBV5-5, the J call TRBJ2-1, with 12 bases aligning to TRBD1. Germline trimming cut 4 bases from V and 6 bases from J; bases unmatched to any gene: 8. The length of the CDR3 is 16 residues. The germline gives CDR1 SGHKS, CDR2 YYEKEE (reference sequence). CDR3 amino acids: CASSGTGTGGLNEQFF. In DNA form, the CDR3 reads TGTGCCAGCAGCGGGACCGGGACAGGGGGCCTCAATGAGCAGTTCTTC.

The gene calls are TRBV7-2 and TRBJ1-3; 7 bases match TRBD1. The trim removed 5 bases at V and 0 bases at J, leaving 10 bases unmatched. Germline V gives CDR1 SGHTA, CDR2 FQGNSA. The length of the CDR3 is 17 residues. The CDR3 region is CASSPWTGSPSGNTIYF. The CDR3 DNA sequence: TGTGCCAGCAGCCCGTGGACAGGATCTCCCTCTGGAAACACCATATATTTT.